The rows below give T cell receptor beta chains drawn from one sample of a study of blood T cell repertoires in COVID-19. Produced via immunoSEQ multiplex PCR; TCRdb's table is partial and in-frame only. The sample lists more than 200,000 clones; approximately 80% were seen once. Material: PBMCs or T cells enriched from blood (not recorded which). The source is a woman aged 40 to 55 with acute COVID-19. CDR3s include the opening cysteine and the closing phenylalanine or tryptophan. Each record gives: CDR3 length, V gene, clone size, J gene, CDR3 protein. Expanded clones get a size class; other rows say once, few or many, or leave the size out.

len: 14; v_gene: TRBV6-5; abundance: NA; j_gene: TRBJ2-2; CDR3aa: CASIKTGNTGELFF
len: 15; v_gene: TRBV19; abundance: NA; j_gene: TRBJ1-5; CDR3aa: CASMVWRTGNQPQHF
len: 13; v_gene: TRBV4-1; abundance: once; j_gene: TRBJ2-7; CDR3aa: CASSPDGDYEQYF
len: 14; v_gene: TRBV7-9; abundance: NA; j_gene: TRBJ1-2; CDR3aa: CASSFNNLNYGYTF
len: 16; v_gene: TRBV5-1; abundance: once; j_gene: TRBJ2-3; CDR3aa: CASSLETSGYTDTQYF
len: 16; v_gene: TRBV5-1; abundance: once; j_gene: TRBJ2-1; CDR3aa: CASSTIAGGSHNEQFF
len: 14; v_gene: TRBV5-1; abundance: NA; j_gene: TRBJ1-6; CDR3aa: CASSTGGYNSPLHF
len: 15; v_gene: TRBV19; abundance: many; j_gene: TRBJ2-7; CDR3aa: CASSIEPGPSYEQYF
len: 17; v_gene: TRBV9; abundance: NA; j_gene: TRBJ2-1; CDR3aa: CASSVLLGLAGDNEQFF
len: 13; v_gene: TRBV5-1; abundance: NA; j_gene: TRBJ2-1; CDR3aa: CASSLPQRDEQFF
len: 13; v_gene: TRBV2; abundance: many; j_gene: TRBJ2-5; CDR3aa: CASGTGFLETQYF
len: 15; v_gene: TRBV6-5; abundance: NA; j_gene: TRBJ1-1; CDR3aa: CASGDRGLVNTEAFF
len: 14; v_gene: TRBV6-2/TRBV6-3; abundance: NA; j_gene: TRBJ1-2; CDR3aa: CASSKGAQNYGYTF
len: 15; v_gene: TRBV5-8; abundance: NA; j_gene: TRBJ1-1; CDR3aa: CASSLLRGTNTEAFF
len: 15; v_gene: TRBV19; abundance: NA; j_gene: TRBJ1-6; CDR3aa: CASSTQDIGNSPLHF
len: 16; v_gene: TRBV5-4; abundance: few; j_gene: TRBJ2-7; CDR3aa: CASSDLDRGKSHEQYF
len: 15; v_gene: TRBV5-1; abundance: NA; j_gene: TRBJ2-7; CDR3aa: CASSLDLPGDYEQYF
len: 13; v_gene: TRBV29-1; abundance: few; j_gene: TRBJ1-2; CDR3aa: CSVEDGTVSGYTF
len: 14; v_gene: TRBV7-2; abundance: NA; j_gene: TRBJ2-2; CDR3aa: CASSLVRGTGELFF
len: 15; v_gene: TRBV7-2; abundance: once; j_gene: TRBJ2-1; CDR3aa: CASSLAPGRGYEQFF
len: 17; v_gene: TRBV30; abundance: NA; j_gene: TRBJ1-1; CDR3aa: CAWSLGQGALLSTEAFF
len: 16; v_gene: TRBV9; abundance: NA; j_gene: TRBJ2-3; CDR3aa: CASSVAGGISTDTQYF
len: 13; v_gene: TRBV2; abundance: NA; j_gene: TRBJ1-2; CDR3aa: CASSDPGQAGYTF
len: 13; v_gene: TRBV28; abundance: NA; j_gene: TRBJ2-6; CDR3aa: CATAGSGANVLTF
len: 14; v_gene: TRBV14; abundance: NA; j_gene: TRBJ2-2; CDR3aa: CASSQDPRAGELFF
len: 15; v_gene: TRBV9; abundance: NA; j_gene: TRBJ2-6; CDR3aa: CASSPHLSGANVLTF
len: 15; v_gene: TRBV28; abundance: NA; j_gene: TRBJ1-1; CDR3aa: CASKRTDRRNTEAFF
len: 13; v_gene: TRBV5-6; abundance: NA; j_gene: TRBJ2-7; CDR3aa: CASSLYQFYEQYF
len: 17; v_gene: TRBV7-9; abundance: once; j_gene: TRBJ1-6; CDR3aa: CASSQGTGVAGNSPLHF
len: 15; v_gene: TRBV2; abundance: NA; j_gene: TRBJ2-2; CDR3aa: CASRQQGPDTGELFF
len: 17; v_gene: TRBV28; abundance: NA; j_gene: TRBJ1-5; CDR3aa: CASSSPEGLLSNQPQHF
len: 15; v_gene: TRBV19; abundance: few; j_gene: TRBJ2-7; CDR3aa: CATSGKGGSAYEQYF
len: 15; v_gene: TRBV6-5; abundance: NA; j_gene: TRBJ2-2; CDR3aa: CGCQAGKMNTGELFF
len: 14; v_gene: TRBV3-1/TRBV3-2; abundance: NA; j_gene: TRBJ2-1; CDR3aa: CASSQLPHVNEQFF
len: 15; v_gene: TRBV27; abundance: NA; j_gene: TRBJ2-1; CDR3aa: CASSNPGGRYNEQFF
len: 14; v_gene: TRBV28; abundance: NA; j_gene: TRBJ1-2; CDR3aa: CASWGQGVLNGYTF
len: 14; v_gene: TRBV3-1/TRBV3-2; abundance: NA; j_gene: TRBJ2-1; CDR3aa: CASSRTSGNNEQFF
len: 11; v_gene: TRBV5-4; abundance: NA; j_gene: TRBJ2-7; CDR3aa: CASSSRDEQYF
len: 13; v_gene: TRBV2; abundance: NA; j_gene: TRBJ1-5; CDR3aa: CASTVDSNQPQHF
len: 18; v_gene: TRBV28; abundance: NA; j_gene: TRBJ2-1; CDR3aa: CASSLWTSGLSSYNEQFF
len: 15; v_gene: TRBV10-3; abundance: NA; j_gene: TRBJ2-7; CDR3aa: CAIGESGQGKGEQYF
len: 15; v_gene: TRBV19; abundance: NA; j_gene: TRBJ2-5; CDR3aa: CASSPVTRRSETQYF
len: 13; v_gene: TRBV7-9; abundance: NA; j_gene: TRBJ1-1; CDR3aa: CASSLAQGVEAFF
len: 11; v_gene: TRBV2; abundance: NA; j_gene: TRBJ1-2; CDR3aa: CASRSFYGYTF
len: 16; v_gene: TRBV7-8; abundance: NA; j_gene: TRBJ1-1; CDR3aa: CASSFRLQGLNTEAFF
len: 15; v_gene: TRBV7-2; abundance: NA; j_gene: TRBJ1-2; CDR3aa: CASSLDTGEVYGYTF
len: 16; v_gene: TRBV28; abundance: NA; j_gene: TRBJ1-1; CDR3aa: CASPPSGEGRRTEAFF
len: 16; v_gene: TRBV18; abundance: NA; j_gene: TRBJ1-2; CDR3aa: CASSTVGTGGKSGYTF
len: 16; v_gene: TRBV24-1; abundance: NA; j_gene: TRBJ1-6; CDR3aa: CATSDLKGLRDSPLHF
len: 16; v_gene: TRBV5-1; abundance: once; j_gene: TRBJ1-2; CDR3aa: CASSLGPLQGNYGYTF
len: 18; v_gene: TRBV7-2; abundance: NA; j_gene: TRBJ2-7; CDR3aa: CASSLVGLAGNAAGEQYF
len: 15; v_gene: TRBV7-9; abundance: once; j_gene: TRBJ2-3; CDR3aa: CASSRLAGDTDTQYF